The T cell receptor beta chain described here comes from a study of blood T cell repertoires in COVID-19. Study summary: There were acute and convalescent COVID-19 samples, and they came from the United States, Italy and Spain. T cells, B-cell-depleted T cells, or PBMCs supplied cDNA or gDNA.

Per the study methods: Amplification of reference gene primers was used by the study to estimate nucleated cell counts. Sequenced by immunoSEQ multiplex PCR; TCRdb stores in-frame clones only, minus some. V and J calls and clone size are as listed in that table; D and trimming were resolved from the DNA. The repertoire includes 200,000 to 250,000 clones, 80% to 85% of them detected once, and less than 6.5% sits in the top ten. J was trimmed by 3 bases and V by 0 bases; bases with no gene match: 17. This CDR3 contains 19 residues. Per the germline V gene, CDR1 is SGDLS and CDR2 is YYNGEE. The chain links TRBV9 to TRBJ2-5, with 7 bases identical to TRBD2. The sample taken for sequencing was peripheral blood. The receptor comes from an older woman who had recovered from COVID-19. The CDR3: CASSVGPEVRGDQKETQYF. As DNA, the CDR3 is TGTGCCAGCAGCGTAGGCCCCGAGGTTCGGGGGGACCAAAAAGAGACCCAGTACTTC. Filled out from reference TRBV9 and TRBJ2-5, the complete variable domain reads DSGVTQTPKHLITATGQRVTLRCSPRSGDLSVYWYQQSLDQGLQFLIQYYNGEERAKGNILERFSAQQFPDLHSELNLSSLELGDSALYFCASSVGPEVRGDQKETQYFGPGTRLLVL.